The clone carrying this T cell receptor (beta chain) occurred a few times. The germline V and J ends were trimmed by 0 bases and 2 bases, with 8 bases remaining between them. The CDR3 has 14 residues. CDR1 and CDR2 (germline): SQVTM, ANQGSEA. These data belong to a study of blood T cell repertoires in COVID-19. Data came from immunoSEQ multiplex PCR; TCRdb stores just in-frame clones and leaves some out. The top ten clones hold 10% of a sample with about 11,000 clones, around 90% of them seen once. This TCR came from a human donor in a cohort sampled during active COVID-19. The chain recombines TRBV29-1 with TRBJ1-5; a possible D gene is TRBD1 (6 bases). Sample: peripheral blood. For the CDR3, the DNA is TGCAGCGTTGAAGAGGGGGCCGGCAATCAGCCCCAGCATTTT. Its translation is CSVEEGAGNQPQHF.